This T cell receptor (beta chain) derives from a study of T cells after yellow fever vaccination. Study as a whole: Where fractions had low cell numbers, libraries were prepared from them with the SMART-Seq v4 Ultra Low Input RNA kit. Points from the study as a whole: Some clonotypes were seen in both the CD4 and the CD8 compartments. These made up a small share and likely arose from convergent recombination. The study re-detected most primary-vaccination clones after the booster (nearly 97% CD4, just over 85% CD8).

The TCR cDNA carried a universal primer site and UMIs from 5'RACE template switching. TCRdb reprocessed the 5' RACE reads via MiXCR and lists one record per CDR3 protein. This table has about 69,000 distinct CDR3 sequences, around 6.2% appearing once. CDR1 is MGHRA and CDR2 is YSYEKL in the germline V gene. The V and J ends lost 4 bases and 5 bases, in that order; junction bases with no gene match: 15. The CDR3 loop spans 17 amino acids. Concerning this clonotype itself: Its antigen remains unknown.

The source material was CD4+ T cells sorted from PBMCs, sampled less than 16 days after the first yellow fever vaccination. The chain joins TRBV4-1 to TRBJ2-3, with 7 positions matching TRBD1. The sequence derives from a young man who received the YFV17D yellow fever vaccine. The CDR3 loop reads CASSRPGQRLRRDTQYF. Here the CDR3 DNA reads TGCGCCAGCAGCCGACCGGGACAGAGACTTCGTAGAGATACGCAGTATTTT.